This T cell receptor beta chain was recorded in a study of blood T cell repertoires in COVID-19. The overall study: Samples of COVID-19 (acute and convalescent) were obtained from the United States, Italy and Spain.

J gave up 2 bases and V 2 bases, and 5 bases lay outside the gene matches. CDR3 length: 16 residues. Germline CDR1 and CDR2: LGHDT and YNNKEL (reference sequence). Methods used by the authors: It was from reference gene primer amplification that nucleated cell counts were estimated. Some clones are missing from TCRdb's copy, which holds only in-frame ones; the method was immunoSEQ multiplex PCR. D and trimming were read from the DNA, whereas the V and J calls and clone size are those reported in that table. This table has 200,000 to 300,000 clones, 82% appearing once. The rearrangement joins TRBV3-1 (or the pseudogene TRBV3-2) to TRBJ2-3, with 9 nucleotides matching TRBD1. The sample comprised peripheral blood. The receptor was derived from a woman in her 70s with acute or convalescent COVID-19. The CDR3 region is CASSQSRDRDTDTQYF. The CDR3 DNA reads as TGTGCCAGCAGCCAAAGCCGGGACAGGGACACAGATACGCAGTATTTT.